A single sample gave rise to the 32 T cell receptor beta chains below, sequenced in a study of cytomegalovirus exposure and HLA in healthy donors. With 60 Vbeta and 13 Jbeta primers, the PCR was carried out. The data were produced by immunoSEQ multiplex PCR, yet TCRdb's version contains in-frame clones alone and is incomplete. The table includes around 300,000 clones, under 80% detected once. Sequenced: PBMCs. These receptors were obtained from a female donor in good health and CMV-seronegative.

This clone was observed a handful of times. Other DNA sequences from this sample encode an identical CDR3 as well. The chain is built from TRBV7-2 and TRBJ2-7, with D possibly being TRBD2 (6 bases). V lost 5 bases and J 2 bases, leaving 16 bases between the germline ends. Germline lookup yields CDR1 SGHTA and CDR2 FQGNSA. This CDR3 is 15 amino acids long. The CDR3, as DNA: TGTGCCAGCAGCCTTGCACTAGCCACTACCTACGAGCAGTACTTC. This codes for CASSLALATTYEQYF.

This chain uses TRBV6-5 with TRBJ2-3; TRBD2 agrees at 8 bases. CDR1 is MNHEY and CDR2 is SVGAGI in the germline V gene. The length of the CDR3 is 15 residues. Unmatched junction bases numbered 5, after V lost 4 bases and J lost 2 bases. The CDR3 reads CASSFSGTHTDTQYF. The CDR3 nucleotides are TGTGCCAGCAGTTTTAGCGGGACACACACAGATACGCAGTATTTT.

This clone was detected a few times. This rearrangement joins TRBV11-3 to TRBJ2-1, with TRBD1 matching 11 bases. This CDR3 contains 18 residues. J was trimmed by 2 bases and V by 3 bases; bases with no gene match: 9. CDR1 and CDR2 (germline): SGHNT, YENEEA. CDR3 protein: CASSFLWTGGRTYNEQFF. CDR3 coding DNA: TGTGCCAGCAGCTTCCTATGGACAGGGGGCAGGACCTACAATGAGCAGTTCTTC.

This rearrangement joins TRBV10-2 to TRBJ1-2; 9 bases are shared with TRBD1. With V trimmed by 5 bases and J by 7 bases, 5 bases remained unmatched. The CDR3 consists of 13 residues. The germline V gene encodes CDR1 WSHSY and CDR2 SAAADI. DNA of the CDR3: TGCGCCAGCAGTCCACAGGGGGCGCGTGGCTACACCTTC. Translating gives CASSPQGARGYTF.

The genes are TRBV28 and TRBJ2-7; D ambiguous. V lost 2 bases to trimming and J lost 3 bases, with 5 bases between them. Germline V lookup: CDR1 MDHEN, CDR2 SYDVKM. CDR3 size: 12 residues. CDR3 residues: CASSLSNYEQYF. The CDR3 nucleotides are TGTGCCAGCAGTTTAAGCAACTACGAGCAGTACTTC. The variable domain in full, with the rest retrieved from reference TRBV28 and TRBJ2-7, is DVKVTQSSRYLVKRTGEKVFLECVQDMDHENMFWYRQDPGLGLRLIYFSYDVKMKEKGDIPEGYSVSREKKERFSLILESASTNQTSMYLCASSLSNYEQYFGPGTRLTVT.

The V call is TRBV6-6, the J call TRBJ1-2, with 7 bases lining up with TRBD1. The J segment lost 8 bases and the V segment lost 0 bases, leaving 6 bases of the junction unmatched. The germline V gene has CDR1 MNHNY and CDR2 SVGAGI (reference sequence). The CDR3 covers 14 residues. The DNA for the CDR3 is TGTGCCAGCAGTTACTCAGGGGGCTCTTTAGGCTACACCTTC. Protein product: CASSYSGGSLGYTF.

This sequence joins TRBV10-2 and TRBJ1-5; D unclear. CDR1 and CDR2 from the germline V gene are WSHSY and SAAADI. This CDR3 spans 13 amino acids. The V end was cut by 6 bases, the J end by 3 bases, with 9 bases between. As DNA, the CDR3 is TGCGCCAGCAGGCAAGCCTACAATCAGCCCCAGCATTTT. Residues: CASRQAYNQPQHF.

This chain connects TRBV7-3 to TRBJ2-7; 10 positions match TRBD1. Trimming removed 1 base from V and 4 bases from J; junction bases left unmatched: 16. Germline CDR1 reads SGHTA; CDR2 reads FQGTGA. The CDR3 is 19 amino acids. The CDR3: CASSLRAVGTGDNPYEQYF. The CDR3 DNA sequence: TGTGCCAGCAGCTTAAGGGCCGTGGGGACAGGGGATAATCCTTACGAGCAGTACTTC. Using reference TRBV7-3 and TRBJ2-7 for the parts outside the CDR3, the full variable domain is GAGVSQTPSNKVTEKGKYVELRCDPISGHTALYWYRQSLGQGPEFLIYFQGTGAADDSGLPNDRFFAVRPEGSVSTLKIQRTERGDSAVYLCASSLRAVGTGDNPYEQYFGPGTRLTVT.

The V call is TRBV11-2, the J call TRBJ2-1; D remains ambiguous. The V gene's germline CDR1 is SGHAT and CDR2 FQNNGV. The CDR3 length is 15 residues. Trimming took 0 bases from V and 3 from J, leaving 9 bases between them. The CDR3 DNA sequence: TGTGCCAGCAGCTTAGATAGAGATTACTACAATGAGCAGTTCTTC. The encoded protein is CASSLDRDYYNEQFF.

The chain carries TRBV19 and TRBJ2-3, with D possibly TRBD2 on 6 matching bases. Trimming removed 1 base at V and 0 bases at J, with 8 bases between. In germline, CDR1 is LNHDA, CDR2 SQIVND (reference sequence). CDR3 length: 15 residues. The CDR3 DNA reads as TGTGCCAGTAGTATAGGACTAGAGAGCACAGATACGCAGTATTTT. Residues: CASSIGLESTDTQYF. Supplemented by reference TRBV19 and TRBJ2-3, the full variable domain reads DGGITQSPKYLFRKEGQNVTLSCEQNLNHDAMYWYRQDPGQGLRLIYYSQIVNDFQKGDIAEGYSVSREKKESFPLTVTSAQKNPTAFYLCASSIGLESTDTQYFGPGTRLTVL.

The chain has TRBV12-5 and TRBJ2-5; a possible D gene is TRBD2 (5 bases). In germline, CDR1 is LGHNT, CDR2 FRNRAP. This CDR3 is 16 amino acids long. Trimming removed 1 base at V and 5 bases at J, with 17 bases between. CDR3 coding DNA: TGTGCTAGTGGTTTGGAATTAACCGGGAATACTGAGACCCAGTACTTC. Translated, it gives CASGLELTGNTETQYF. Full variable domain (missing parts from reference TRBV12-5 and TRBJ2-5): DARVTQTPRHKVTEMGQEVTMRCQPILGHNTVFWYRQTMMQGLELLAYFRNRAPLDDSGMPKDRFSAEMPDATLATLKIQPSEPRDSAVYFCASGLELTGNTETQYFGPGTRLLVL.

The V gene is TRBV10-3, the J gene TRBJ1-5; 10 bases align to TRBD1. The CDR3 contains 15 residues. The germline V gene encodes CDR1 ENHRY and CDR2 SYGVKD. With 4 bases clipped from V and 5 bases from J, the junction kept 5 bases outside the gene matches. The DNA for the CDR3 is TGTGCCATCAGTGCGGGACAGGGGTCCTATCAGCCCCAGCATTTT. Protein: CAISAGQGSYQPQHF.

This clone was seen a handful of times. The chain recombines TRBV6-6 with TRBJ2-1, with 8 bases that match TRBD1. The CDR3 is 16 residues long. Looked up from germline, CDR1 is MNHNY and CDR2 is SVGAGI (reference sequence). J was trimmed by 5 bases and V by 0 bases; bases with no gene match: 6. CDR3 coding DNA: TGTGCCAGCAGTTACTCGAGGCAGGGGGCAGACAATGAGCAGTTCTTC. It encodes CASSYSRQGADNEQFF.

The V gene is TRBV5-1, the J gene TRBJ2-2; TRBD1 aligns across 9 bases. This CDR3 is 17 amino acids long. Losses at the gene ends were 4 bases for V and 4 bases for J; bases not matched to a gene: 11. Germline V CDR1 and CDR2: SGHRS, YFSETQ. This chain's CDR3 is CASSRTGAEGATGELFF. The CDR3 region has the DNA TGCGCCAGCAGCAGGACAGGGGCGGAAGGGGCCACCGGGGAGCTGTTTTTT.

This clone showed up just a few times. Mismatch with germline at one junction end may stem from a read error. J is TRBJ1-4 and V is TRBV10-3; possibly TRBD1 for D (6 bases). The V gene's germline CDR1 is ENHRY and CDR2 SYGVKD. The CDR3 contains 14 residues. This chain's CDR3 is CATLSGTTNEKLFF. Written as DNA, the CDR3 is TGTGCCACCCTTTCCGGGACAACAAATGAAAAACTGTTTTTT.

For the CDR3, the DNA is TGTGCCAGCAGTCAGACAGGGGCCGTGGCGCAGTATTTT. This translates into CASSQTGAVAQYF. The J gene is TRBJ2-3, the V gene TRBV11-2; 8 nucleotides line up with TRBD1. There are 13 residues in the CDR3. V shed 6 bases, J shed 10 bases, and the junction held 9 bases outside the gene matches. Germline CDR1 and CDR2: SGHAT and FQNNGV. The full variable domain, rest sourced from reference TRBV11-2 and TRBJ2-3, is EAGVAQSPRYKIIEKRQSVAFWCNPISGHATLYWYQQILGQGPKLLIQFQNNGVVDDSQLPKDRFSAERLKGVDSTLKIQPAKLEDSAVYLCASSQTGAVAQYFGPGTRLTVL.

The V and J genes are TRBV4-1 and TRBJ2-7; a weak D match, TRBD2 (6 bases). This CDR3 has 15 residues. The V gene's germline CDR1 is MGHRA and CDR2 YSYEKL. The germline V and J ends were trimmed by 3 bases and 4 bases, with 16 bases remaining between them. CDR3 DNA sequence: TGCGCCAGCAGCCAGAGGGGAGGAACGACTTACGAGCAGTACTTC. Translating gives CASSQRGGTTYEQYF.

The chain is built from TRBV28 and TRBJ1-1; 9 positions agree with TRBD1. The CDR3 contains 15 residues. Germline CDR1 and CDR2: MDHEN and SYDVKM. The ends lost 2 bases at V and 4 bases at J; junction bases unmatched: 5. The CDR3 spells CASSLGGQGRTEAFF. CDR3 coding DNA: TGTGCCAGCAGTTTAGGCGGACAGGGGCGCACTGAAGCTTTCTTT.

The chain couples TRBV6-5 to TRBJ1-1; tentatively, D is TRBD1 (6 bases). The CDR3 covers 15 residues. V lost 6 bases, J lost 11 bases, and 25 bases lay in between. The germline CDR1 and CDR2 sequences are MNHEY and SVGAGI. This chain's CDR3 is CASSRGPYNRAVAFF. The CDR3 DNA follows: TGTGCCAGCAGCCGAGGACCATACAACAGGGCCGTGGCTTTCTTT.

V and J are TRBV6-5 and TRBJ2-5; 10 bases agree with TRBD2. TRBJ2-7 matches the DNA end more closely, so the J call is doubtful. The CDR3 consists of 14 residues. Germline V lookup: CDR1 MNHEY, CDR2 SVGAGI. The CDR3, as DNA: TGTGCCAGCAGTTACTCGCCTAGCGGGAGCGAGCAGTACTTC. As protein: CASSYSPSGSEQYF.

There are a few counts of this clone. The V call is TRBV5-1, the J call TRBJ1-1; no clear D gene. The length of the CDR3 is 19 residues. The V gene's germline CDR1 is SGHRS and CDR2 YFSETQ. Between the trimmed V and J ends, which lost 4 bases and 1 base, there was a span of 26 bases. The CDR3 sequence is CASSNLERPSQNRNTEAFF. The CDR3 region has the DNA TGCGCCAGCAGCAACCTGGAGAGGCCCTCACAAAACCGGAACACTGAAGCTTTCTTT.

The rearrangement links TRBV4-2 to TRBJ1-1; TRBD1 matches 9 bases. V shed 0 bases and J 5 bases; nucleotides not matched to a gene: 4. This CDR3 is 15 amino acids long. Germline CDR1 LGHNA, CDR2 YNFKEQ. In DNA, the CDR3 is TGTGCCAGCAGCCAAGACCGGACAGGGGTAACTGAAGCTTTCTTT. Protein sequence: CASSQDRTGVTEAFF.

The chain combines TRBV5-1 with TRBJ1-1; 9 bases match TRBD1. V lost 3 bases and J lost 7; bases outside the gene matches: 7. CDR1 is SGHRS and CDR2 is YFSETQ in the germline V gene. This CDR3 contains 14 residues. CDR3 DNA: TGCGCCAGCAGCTCAACACAGGGGGCGGGTGAAGCTTTCTTT. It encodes CASSSTQGAGEAFF.

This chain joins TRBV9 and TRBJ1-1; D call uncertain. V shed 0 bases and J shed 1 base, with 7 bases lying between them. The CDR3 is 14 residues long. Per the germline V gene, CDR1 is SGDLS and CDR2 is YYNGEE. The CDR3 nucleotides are TGTGCCAGCAGCGTAGGAGCAGGGAACACTGAAGCTTTCTTT. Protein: CASSVGAGNTEAFF.

CDR3 protein: CASGLYGYTF. Here the CDR3 DNA reads TGTGCCAGTGGACTCTATGGCTACACCTTC. The chain has TRBV28 and TRBJ1-2; D ambiguous. Germline V gene sequence: CDR1 MDHEN, CDR2 SYDVKM. The CDR3 is made up of 10 amino acids. Deletions cut 9 bases from V and 4 bases from J, with 6 bases between.

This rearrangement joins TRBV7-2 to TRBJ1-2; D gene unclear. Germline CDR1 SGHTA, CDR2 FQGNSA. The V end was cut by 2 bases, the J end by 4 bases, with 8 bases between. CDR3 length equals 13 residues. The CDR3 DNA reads TGTGCCAGCAGCTTATGGCAGTCCTATGGCTACACCTTC. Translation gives CASSLWQSYGYTF.

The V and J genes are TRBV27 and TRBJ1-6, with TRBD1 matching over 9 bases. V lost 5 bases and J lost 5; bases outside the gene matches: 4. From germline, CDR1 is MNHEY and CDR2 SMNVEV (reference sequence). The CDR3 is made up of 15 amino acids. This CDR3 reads CASSPTGGDNSPLHF. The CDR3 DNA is TGTGCCAGCAGTCCGACAGGGGGGGATAATTCACCCCTCCACTTT.

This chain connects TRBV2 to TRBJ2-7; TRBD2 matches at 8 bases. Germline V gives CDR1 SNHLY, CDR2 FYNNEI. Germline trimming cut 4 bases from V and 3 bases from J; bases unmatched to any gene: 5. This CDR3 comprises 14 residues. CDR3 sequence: CASSGTSGYYEQYF. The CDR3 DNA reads TGTGCCAGCAGTGGCACTAGCGGTTACTACGAGCAGTACTTC. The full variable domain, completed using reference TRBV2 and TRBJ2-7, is EPEVTQTPSHQVTQMGQEVILRCVPISNHLYFYWYRQILGQKVEFLVSFYNNEISEKSEIFDDQFSVERPDGSNFTLKIRSTKLEDSAMYFCASSGTSGYYEQYFGPGTRLTVT.

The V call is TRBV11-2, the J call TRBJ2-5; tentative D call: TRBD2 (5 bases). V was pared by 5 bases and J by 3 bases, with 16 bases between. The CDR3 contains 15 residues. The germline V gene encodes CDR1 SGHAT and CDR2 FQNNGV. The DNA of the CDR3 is TGTGCCAGCAGCCCGAAAACTAGATGGGAAGAGACCCAGTACTTC. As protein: CASSPKTRWEETQYF.

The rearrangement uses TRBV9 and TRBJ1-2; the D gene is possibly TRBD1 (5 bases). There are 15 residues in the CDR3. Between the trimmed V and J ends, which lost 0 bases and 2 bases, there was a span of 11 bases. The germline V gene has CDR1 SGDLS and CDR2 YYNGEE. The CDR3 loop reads CASSVGAGSNYGYTF. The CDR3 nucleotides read TGTGCCAGCAGCGTAGGTGCAGGGTCGAACTATGGCTACACCTTC.

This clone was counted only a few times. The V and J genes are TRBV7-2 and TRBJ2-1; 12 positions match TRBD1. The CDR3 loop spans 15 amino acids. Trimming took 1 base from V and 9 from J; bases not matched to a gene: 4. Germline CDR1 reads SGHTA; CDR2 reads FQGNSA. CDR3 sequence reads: CASSLGGTGGGEQFF. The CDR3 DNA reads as TGTGCCAGCAGCTTAGGAGGGACAGGGGGCGGTGAGCAGTTCTTC.

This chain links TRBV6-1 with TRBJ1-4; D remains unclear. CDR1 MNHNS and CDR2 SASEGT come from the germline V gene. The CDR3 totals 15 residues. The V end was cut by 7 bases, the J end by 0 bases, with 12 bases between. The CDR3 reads CASIRHPATNEKLFF. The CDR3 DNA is TGTGCCAGCATTCGACACCCCGCAACTAATGAAAAACTGTTTTTT.